This T cell receptor beta chain derives from a study of T cells in narcolepsy (dated by TCRdb to the late 2010s). Background for the entire study: Healthy control donors were enrolled in the study alongside patients who had narcolepsy type 1 or type 2 (NT1, NT2). Autoreactive T cells targeting hypocretin neuron self-antigens (hypocretin, TRIB2) were sought in narcolepsy patients, and TCR Vbeta sequencing was used to track clonotypes in blood and CSF. Findings and caveats that apply to the study as a whole: Plots that compared CSF and blood CD4+ T cell clonotypes from the same patient highlighted HCRT-specific and TRIB2-specific autoreactive clonotypes. Autoreactive clonotypes were reported to be detected serially in the blood of the same patients and of different patients, but not in the blood of healthy controls. No sequences matching autoreactive T cell clones were contained in some blood memory CD4+ repertoires from patients and controls. Numbers of sequenced blood memory CD4+ clonotypes were comparable, averaging roughly 37,000 in patients and more than 30,000 in controls.

Memory CD4+ T cells were sorted ex vivo from peripheral blood of narcolepsy patients and healthy controls for TCR Vbeta sequencing. The library was generated by the immunoSEQ multiplex PCR assay. This immuneACCESS table, as held by TCRdb, lists in-frame sequences with V and J called but not all clones. Of the missing ones, under half trace to an unresolved V gene in checked studies; the others have no known cause. The sample table shows 20,000 to 25,000 clones, and 90% to 95% are seen once. In total, the top ten clones hold about 1.2% of the sample. Concerning this clone itself: This receptor's antigen is unknown. Qualities for individual bases were not recorded, and no much larger clone is one base off.

Reading from cysteine to phenylalanine, the CDR3 counts 17 amino acids. Just the 51-base CDR3 DNA is kept, in frame starting at base 1. CDR1 and CDR2 (KGHSH, LQKENI) derive from the germline V gene. The sequence came from a human donor with narcolepsy. The source material was CD45RA- memory CD4+ T cells from PBMCs. This specimen's cell subset or site label, interpreted: memory T cells sorted ex vivo from peripheral blood. The V and J segments used are TRBV18 and TRBJ2-5; the D assignment is uncertain and may be TRBD1 or TRBD2, with 5 bases supporting each. The J call could be wrong; TRBJ2-7 is a better fit for the DNA end. The CDR3 reads as follows: CASSLDGAKRITYEQYF. The nucleotide sequence is given as TGTGCCAGCTCACTAGACGGGGCTAAGAGGATTACCTACGAGCAGTACTTC.